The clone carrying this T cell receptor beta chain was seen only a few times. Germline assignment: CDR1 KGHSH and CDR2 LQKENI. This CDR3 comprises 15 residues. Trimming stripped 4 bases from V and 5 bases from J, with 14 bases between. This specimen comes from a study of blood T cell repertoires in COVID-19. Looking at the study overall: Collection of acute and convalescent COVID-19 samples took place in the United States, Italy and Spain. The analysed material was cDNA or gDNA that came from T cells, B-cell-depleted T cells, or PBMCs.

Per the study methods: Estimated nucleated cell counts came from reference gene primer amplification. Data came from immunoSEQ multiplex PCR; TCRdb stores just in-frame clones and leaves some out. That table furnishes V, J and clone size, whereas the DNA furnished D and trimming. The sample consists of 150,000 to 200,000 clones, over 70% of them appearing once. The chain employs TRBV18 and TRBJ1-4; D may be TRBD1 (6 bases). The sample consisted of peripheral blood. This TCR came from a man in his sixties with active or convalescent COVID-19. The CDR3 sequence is CASSLLQGPNEKLFF. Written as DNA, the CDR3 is TGTGCCAGCTCACTCCTACAGGGACCGAATGAAAAACTGTTTTTT.